Listed here are 22 T cell receptor beta chains from one sample, sequenced in a study of tumor-infiltrating lymphocytes in primary liver carcinoma. Unsorted whole blood yielded the blood RNA, and germline DNA was also extracted. cDNA specific to TCR beta was made from about 0.45 ug of total RNA, with a constant-region primer employed for priming. Amplification in three nested multiplex PCR rounds with slightly modified ARM-PCR gave rise to TCR beta libraries. Researchers ran the first two PCR rounds for approximately 10 cycles each with TRBV1-TRBV30 forward primers and a C-beta reverse primer. TCRdb reprocessed the multiplex PCR reads via MiXCR and lists one record per CDR3 protein. The sample carries 330,000 or so distinct CDR3 sequences, roughly 61% recorded once. The source material was peripheral blood. Source of these receptors: a man aged 40-50 years with primary liver carcinoma and hepatitis B virus infection.

This clonotype was detected many times. This chain uses TRBV6-6 with TRBJ2-3; D assignment may be TRBD1 or TRBD2 (5 bases each). Looked up from germline, CDR1 is MNHNY and CDR2 is SVGAGI (reference sequence). With 7 bases removed from V and 6 bases from J, the gap between germline ends came to 17 bases. The CDR3 length is 14 residues. CDR3: CASNLGVLDDTQYF. CDR3 in DNA: TGTGCCAGCAACCTGGGGGTCTTAGACGATACGCAGTATTTT.

This clonotype was seen at least ten times. J is TRBJ2-7 and V is TRBV6-5, with D tentatively TRBD2 (5 bases). The CDR3 contains 16 residues. V was clipped by 6 bases and J by 2 bases, with 20 bases between them. Germline V gives CDR1 MNHEY, CDR2 SVGAGI. CDR3 in amino acids: CASRTIGRGNPYEQYF. CDR3 nucleotides: TGTGCCAGCAGGACGATCGGCCGAGGGAACCCCTACGAGCAGTACTTC.

This clonotype came up many times. The V and J genes are TRBV29-1 and TRBJ1-4; 7 bases agree with TRBD1. The CDR3 has 11 amino acids. V lost 6 bases and J lost 9; bases outside the gene matches: 4. Germline lookup yields CDR1 SQVTM and CDR2 ANQGSEA. The CDR3 protein is CSVGRGQKLFF. The DNA for the CDR3 is TGCAGCGTCGGAAGGGGGCAAAAACTGTTTTTT.

Remarks on this clonotype: A read error may produce the germline difference seen at one junction end. This chain links TRBV4-1 with TRBJ2-1; D is ambiguous. The germline CDR1 and CDR2 sequences are MGHRA and YSYEKL. The CDR3 is 15 amino acids. CDR3 in DNA: TGCGCCAGTAGCCCGCTCGGTAGTAACAACAATGAGCAGTTCTTC. This translates into CASSPLGSNNNEQFF.

This clonotype was seen repeatedly, ten times or more. The genes are TRBV4-2 and TRBJ1-5; tentative D call: TRBD1 (6 bases). Germline values: CDR1 LGHNA, CDR2 YNFKEQ. V was pared by 0 bases and J by 3 bases, with 12 bases between. The CDR3 loop spans 16 amino acids. The CDR3 sequence: CASSQEAQGFNQPQHF. The CDR3 DNA reads TGTGCCAGCAGCCAAGAAGCACAGGGCTTCAATCAGCCCCAGCATTTT.

The sample holds a few counts of this clonotype. The chain joins TRBV5-1 to TRBJ1-5; no firm D call. V lost 2 bases to trimming and J lost 3 bases, with 15 bases between them. The length of the CDR3 is 16 residues. CDR1 SGHRS and CDR2 YFSETQ come from the germline V gene. The CDR3 spells CASSFPGPLANQPQHF. CDR3 in DNA: TGCGCCAGCAGCTTTCCGGGTCCCCTTGCCAATCAGCCCCAGCATTTT.

As for this clonotype: Just one base apart from a much larger clone, this may be a read error. In this CDR3 the conserved last residue, phenylalanine or tryptophan, is missing, so a read error is likely. The V call is TRBV6-6, the J call TRBJ2-7; 12 bases line up with TRBD1. Trimming cost V 6 bases and J 6 bases; bases outside gene matches: 6. CDR1 is MNHNY, CDR2 SVGAGI, per germline (reference sequence). The CDR3 runs to 14 residues. The CDR3 region is CASRGQGASAEQYL. CDR3 DNA: TGTGCCAGCAGGGGACAGGGGGCTTCCGCCGAGCAGTACCTC.

The V gene is TRBV30, the J gene TRBJ1-2, with 7 bases that match TRBD1. The CDR3 covers 12 residues. Germline CDR1 and CDR2: GTSNPN and SVGIG (reference sequence). The V and J ends lost 7 bases and 4 bases, in that order; junction bases with no gene match: 6. The CDR3 region is CALPPGGYGYTF. CDR3 sequence (DNA): TGTGCCTTGCCCCCAGGGGGCTATGGCTACACCTTC.

This clonotype was seen ten or more times. The gene calls are TRBV12-3 or TRBV12-4 and TRBJ1-2, with D possibly being TRBD1 (6 bases). The CDR3 contains 15 residues. With 6 bases removed from V and 7 bases from J, the gap between germline ends came to 21 bases. CDR3: CASSPPGLGARGYTF. The CDR3 nucleotides are TGTGCCAGCAGCCCTCCCGGTCTGGGGGCCCGTGGCTACACCTTC.

Of note for this clonotype: This clone may be a read error of a much larger clone one base away. The J gene is TRBJ2-1, the V gene TRBV6-5, with D perhaps matching TRBD1 or TRBD2 (7 bases each). Germline V gene sequence: CDR1 MNHEY, CDR2 SVGAGI. The CDR3 extends over 16 amino acids. This CDR3 is CVSSYSTGRGRNEQFF. The CDR3 DNA follows: TGTGTCAGCAGTTACTCGACAGGGAGGGGACGCAATGAGCAGTTCTTC.

In the case of this clonotype: One base away lies a much larger clone, so this may be a sequencing read error. The chain joins TRBV5-6 to TRBJ1-1, with D unresolved. This CDR3 contains 12 residues. CDR1 and CDR2 (germline): SGHDT, YYEEEE. Between the trimmed V and J ends, which lost 4 bases and 1 base, there was a span of 5 bases. Written as DNA, the CDR3 is TGTGCCAGCAGCGACACGAACACTGAAGCTTTCTTT. Residues: CASSDTNTEAFF.

As concerns this clonotype: A read error may produce the germline difference seen at one junction end. The chain combines TRBV12-3 or TRBV12-4 with TRBJ1-6; D gene uncertain. CDR3 length: 15 residues. The CDR3 spells CASSYDGVDSSPLHF. For the CDR3, the DNA is TGTGCTAGCAGTTACGATGGCGTCGATAGTTCACCCCTCCACTTT.

Note on this clonotype: This likely comes from a read error, as the CDR3 has no conserved phenylalanine or tryptophan at its end. J is TRBJ2-2 and V is TRBV11-2; perhaps D is TRBD1 or TRBD2 (5 bases each). The germline V gene encodes CDR1 SGHAT and CDR2 FQNNGV. The CDR3 spans 14 residues. Written as DNA, the CDR3 is TGTGCCTGCAGCTTAATGGGGGTCTCCGGGGAGCTGTTTTAT. It encodes CACSLMGVSGELFY.

This clonotype was counted between two and nine times. Here the CDR3 reads CASRSGTGNTGELFF. The DNA of the CDR3 is TGTGCCAGCAGGTCCGGGACAGGGAACACCGGGGAGCTGTTTTTT. The genes are TRBV7-9 and TRBJ2-2, with TRBD1 matching 8 bases. The germline gives CDR1 SEHNR, CDR2 FQNEAQ (reference sequence). The CDR3 is 15 residues long. With V trimmed by 6 bases and J by 1 base, 4 bases remained unmatched.

For this clonotype: This may be a read error, as it is one base from a much larger clone. The chain is built from TRBV6-5 and TRBJ2-2; maybe TRBD1 (6 bases). Germline assignment: CDR1 MNHEY and CDR2 SVGAGI. The length of the CDR3 is 15 residues. DNA of the CDR3: TGTGCCAGCAGTTACTCACAGGGCAACACCGGGGAGCTGCTTTTT. Protein sequence: CASSYSQGNTGELLF.

Concerning this clonotype: Given the absence of the conserved phenylalanine or tryptophan at the CDR3 end, a read error is likely. V and J are TRBV29-1 and TRBJ2-5, with D unresolved. The CDR3 length is 13 residues. CDR1 is SQVTM, CDR2 ANQGSEA, per germline. The V end lost 0 bases, the J end lost 4 bases, and 9 bases lay between the germline ends. The CDR3 sequence is CSVEDRPIETQYS. In DNA, the CDR3 is TGCAGCGTTGAAGATCGCCCCATAGAGACCCAGTACTCC.

This clonotype occurred a few times. V gene TRBV12-1 combines with J gene TRBJ2-1; TRBD2 is the table's D call and was not checked against the DNA. TRBV12-1 represents a pseudogene. This CDR3 has 20 amino acids. CDR3 DNA sequence: TGTGCCAGCAGCTTTGAACGGACTAGCGGGAGGGCGGGCTCCTACAATGAGCAGTTCTTC. It is translated as CASSFERTSGRAGSYNEQFF.

To note about this clonotype: This may arise from a read error, as a much more abundant clone is one base away. The chain uses TRBV29-1 and TRBJ1-2; TRBD1 might be the D (6 bases). The germline V and J ends were trimmed by 4 bases and 4 bases, with 13 bases remaining between them. Per germline, CDR1 SQVTM and CDR2 ANQGSEA. The CDR3 loop spans 13 amino acids. The CDR3 nucleotides read TGCAGCGTTGCCAACAGGGAACTCTATGGCTACACCTTC. Translated, it gives CSVANRELYGYTF.

The chain combines TRBV11-2 with TRBJ2-5; D may correspond to TRBD1 or TRBD2 (5 bases each). Germline CDR1 SGHAT, CDR2 FQNNGV. This CDR3 is 16 amino acids long. Deletions cut 5 bases from V and 3 bases from J, with 19 bases between. CDR3 amino acids: CASSQTPGEGKETQYF. The CDR3 coding sequence is TGTGCCAGCAGCCAAACTCCCGGTGAGGGGAAAGAGACCCAGTACTTC.

As concerns this clonotype: This may come from a read error, since a much larger clone is one base off. The rearrangement uses TRBV6-5 and TRBJ2-5; 10 bases match TRBD1. Germline values: CDR1 MNHEY, CDR2 SVGAGI. V shed 0 bases, J shed 4 bases, and the junction held 8 bases outside the gene matches. The CDR3 is 17 residues long. Here the CDR3 reads CASSYSGQGPIRETQYF. As DNA, the CDR3 is TGTGCCAGCAGTTACTCGGGACAGGGGCCGATCCGAGAGACCCAGTACTTC.

With regard to this clonotype: Likely a read error: the CDR3 ends without its conserved phenylalanine or tryptophan. The chain links TRBV11-2 to TRBJ1-3, with a tentative D call TRBD1 (6 bases). V was shortened by 4 bases and J by 1 base, with 11 bases between the two germline ends. The V gene's germline CDR1 is SGHAT and CDR2 FQNNGV. The length of the CDR3 is 15 residues. CDR3 in amino acids: CASSSAGDSGNTIYS. The CDR3 DNA reads as TGTGCCAGCAGCTCGGCAGGGGATTCTGGAAACACCATATATTCT.

About this clonotype: A clone one base away is much larger, so this may be a read error. The CDR3: CASSYAAQYYEQYF. As DNA, the CDR3 is TGTGCCAGCAGTTATGCTGCACAGTACTACGAGCAGTACTTC. The gene calls are TRBV6-5 and TRBJ2-7; D gene unclear. Per germline, CDR1 MNHEY and CDR2 SVGAGI. V shed 3 bases and J shed 3 bases, with 12 bases lying between them. CDR3 size: 14 residues.